The entry below gives a single TCR beta chain sequence along with its context. This entry is derived from a study of blood T cell repertoires in COVID-19. Trimming at V came to 4 bases and at J to 3 bases, leaving 10 bases not matched to a gene. CDR1 is SGHRS and CDR2 is YFSETQ in the germline V gene. The CDR3 is 16 residues long. The table came from immunoSEQ multiplex PCR; TCRdb's copy has only in-frame clones and leaves some out. The sample shows about 270,000 clones, approximately 92% of them seen only once. Those enrolled, adults aged 18 to 89 years, came from some 25 US areas. Participants' own reports of clinical history determined their cohort assignment.

The sequence derives from a woman aged 18-29 years who had recovered from COVID-19. The chain uses TRBV5-1 and TRBJ2-1; 7 nucleotides align to TRBD2. Sequenced input: PBMCs or T cells enriched from blood (not recorded which). For the CDR3, the DNA is TGCGCCAGCAGCGTGAGCGGGGCAGGACTCTACAATGAGCAGTTCTTC. Protein: CASSVSGAGLYNEQFF.